This record covers a single T cell receptor beta chain. The antigen remains unidentified. This specimen comes from a study of T cell responses to AZD1222 COVID-19 vaccine. The study's findings and limits: Clonal diversity was possibly underestimated, and the donors were mostly white British, with more females.

TCRdb's table, derived via immunoSEQ multiplex PCR, lists solely in-frame clones and lacks some. The profile shows 40,000 or so clones, roughly 88% of them singletons. The ends were cut back, 1 base at V and 3 bases at J, with 3 bases in the middle. This CDR3 has 12 residues. The chain uses TRBV12-3 or TRBV12-4 and TRBJ1-2; no reliable D call. This specimen was peripheral blood, taken 28 days after the second AZD1222 dose. The receptor's source is an adult who received the AZD1222 COVID-19 vaccine. The CDR3 DNA reads as TGTGCCAGCAGTTTAGGGTACTATGGCTACACCTTC. It yields the protein CASSLGYYGYTF.